This TCR beta chain was recovered during a study of beta chain features in type 1 diabetes. General study findings and limits: Significant though moderate, a shortening of TCRB CDR3s appeared in all four CD4+ subsets of Type 1 diabetes patients.

The CDR3 length is 14 residues. Germline CDR1 reads GTSNPN; CDR2 reads SVGIG (reference sequence). Trimming left V 0 bases short and J 6 bases short, with 11 bases between. Expressed TCRB transcripts were sequenced because the isolated RNA had all been reverse transcribed beforehand. The method was immunoSEQ multiplex PCR; TCRdb's version includes in-frame clones alone and lacks a portion of them. The table lists 600,000 or so clones, over 12% of them singletons, with 0.04% in the top ten. Details on this clone: The antigen remains undetermined.

This receptor was identified in a man between 18 and 35 years old with type 1 diabetes. This chain connects TRBV30 to TRBJ2-2; D is undetermined. Sequencing was done on a sample of naive CD4+ T cells from blood. In DNA, the CDR3 is TGTGCCTGGAGTGTACTAAGAGTCTCCGGGGAGCTGTTTTTT. Its protein is CAWSVLRVSGELFF.